This T cell receptor beta chain came from a study of shared clonotypes between healthy human individuals (dated by TCRdb to the early 2020s). In the study overall: A couple of women and a few men aged 18 to 49 years were included in the cohort. For each donor, CD4 naive and CD4 memory were each run on three plates, CD8 naive on two plates, and CD8 memory on one plate. Blood TCR repertoires of a handful of healthy adults were deeply sequenced to estimate repertoire size and the extent of clonotype sharing between individuals. To increase sequencing depth and limit assay-specific biases, different laboratories used diverse techniques to prepare libraries and sequence TCR repertoires. Each donor's leukapheresis produced roughly between roughly 0.85 and 9.5 billion PBMCs.

V lost 1 base and J lost 0 bases; the stretch between them is 6 bases long. In the germline V gene, CDR1 corresponds to MNHEY and CDR2 to SVGAGI. Measured from the cysteine to the phenylalanine, the CDR3 is 15 residues long. Left in the record is the CDR3 DNA by itself, 45 bases read in frame from the first base. Results and caveats for the whole study, not just this receptor: About 5% of naive CD4, roughly 3.5% of naive CD8, 2.3% of memory CD4, and about 0.4% of memory CD8 clonotypes were shared across a few donors. Even with the large sequencing depth, rarefaction of the sorted-subset datasets indicated that sequencing was incomplete. Because the study included a small number of donors, the genetic and exposure-history diversity represented was limited. Pairwise subsampling led to the expectation that sequencing depth would affect the degree of clonotype sharing among donors. Naive subsets generally had larger estimated clonotype richness than memory subsets. Clonotypes shared by all four sorted-subset donors showed higher generation probabilities than non-shared clonotypes. Only blood was sampled, and tissue TCR repertoires likely differ from those in blood.

CD8 naive samples were obtained by positive selection for CCR7 among CD45RO-negative cells, yielding a CD45RA+CCR7+ population from which TemRA cells were excluded. The donors were healthy, HIV-negative adults who had no recently reported acute infections or vaccinations. Every donor was a Caucasian adult residing in Nashville, Tennessee, USA. Blood was obtained by leukapheresis, after which PBMCs were separated by Ficoll-Histopaque density gradient centrifugation and cryopreserved in liquid nitrogen vapor phase. Purity and quantity of every magnetically sorted T cell population were checked by analytical flow cytometry. Genomic DNA was isolated from every sorted fraction and measured by UV absorbance on a Nanodrop 2000c. Using the deep immunoSEQ assay, TCR CDR3 regions were amplified from genomic DNA by multiplex PCR. Extracted genomic DNA from each cell subset was distributed evenly across all wells of several immunoSEQ 96-well plates, and each plate was treated as a replicate. For sorted subsets, roughly 190 ng of genomic DNA, equivalent to 25,000 to 35,000 T cell genomes, went into each replicate PCR. The purified libraries were quantified using a Qubit 3.0 fluorometer, sized with a Bioanalyzer 2100, and then quantified again using the KAPA Library Quantification kit. A separate single-read 150-cycle Illumina NextSeq 550 flow cell was used to sequence each immunoSEQ 96-well plate. Concerning the study's data processing: Because only junctional sequences without quality scores were contained in the immunoSEQ output, filtering matching that applied to full-length reads could not be performed. Sequences were annotated with PyIR, a Python wrapper for IgBLAST v1.9, and V/J genes and CDR3 were assigned using IMGT germline references. Any read was removed if the V/J assignment was weak (E-value above 1e-6), the CDR3 was missing, or the read contained stop codons, out-of-frame junctions, or ambiguous translated residues. V3J clonotypes were defined as sequences sharing the same inferred V gene, J gene, and CDR3 amino acid sequence. Percentage overlap between repertoires was computed as shared unique clonotypes divided by the size of the smaller repertoire. RTK rarefaction, the Chao1 estimator, and Recon v2.1 estimates of unobserved clonotypes were used to assess repertoire richness. Generation probabilities were computed with OLGA for all TCRbeta clonotypes obtained by the gDNA method from four donors. What TCRdb holds here is the immuneACCESS table cut down to in-frame rearrangements. Part of the clones is not present; checked against another copy, under half of the missing clones reflect an unresolved V gene, and the others are unexplained. V and J calls and clone size are as listed in that table; D and trimming were resolved from the DNA. For this sample there are about 2 million clones; less than 95% appear just once. In total, the top ten clones hold roughly 1% of the sample.

Concerning this clone itself: Its antigen target is currently unknown. Base qualities were left out, and no much larger clone turns up one base away.

The source is a young man in good health. The sequenced sample consisted of naive CD8+ T cells sorted from blood. This sample's cell subset or site label indicates: CD45RA+CCR7+. The sequence links TRBV6-5 to TRBJ2-2; the D gene is not confidently resolved. Here the CDR3 is given as CASSYLNANTGELFF. Read as DNA, the sequence is TGTGCCAGCAGTTACTTAAATGCGAACACCGGGGAGCTGTTTTTT.